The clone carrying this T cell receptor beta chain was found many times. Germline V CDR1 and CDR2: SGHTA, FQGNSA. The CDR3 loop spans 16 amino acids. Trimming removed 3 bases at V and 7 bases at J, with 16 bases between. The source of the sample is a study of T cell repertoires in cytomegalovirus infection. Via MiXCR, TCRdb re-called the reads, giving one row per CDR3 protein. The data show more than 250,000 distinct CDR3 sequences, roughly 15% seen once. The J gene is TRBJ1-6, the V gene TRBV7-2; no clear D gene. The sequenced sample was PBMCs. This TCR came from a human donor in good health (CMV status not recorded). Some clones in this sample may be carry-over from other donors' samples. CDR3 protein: CASSFDPGPLNSPLHF. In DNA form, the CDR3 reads TGTGCCAGCAGCTTTGATCCAGGACCGCTAAATTCACCCCTCCACTTT.